This passage covers 15 T cell receptor beta chains from one sample sequenced in a study of type 1 regulatory T cells (dated by TCRdb to about 2021). Which antigens these TCRs recognize remains unknown. The sequencer was an Illumina MiSeq. TCRdb cleaned the public reads at Q25 with fastp, built clones with MiXCR and kept in-frame beta chains. Entries are consolidated by CDR3 protein sequence, retaining the most common genes and DNA. The sample contains approximately 45,000 distinct CDR3 sequences, 12% of them found a single time. The ten top clones hold around 8% of the sample. Input material: cultured non-Tr1 T cells, either the whole culture or a sorted T cell fraction (not recorded which). The sample's cell subset or site, from its label and the paper: non-Tr1 population from the T-allo10 product. The receptors shown here come from a human donor in good health.

This clonotype was counted only a few times. The chain combines TRBV7-2 with TRBJ2-1; D is perhaps TRBD1 or TRBD2 (6 bases each). CDR3 length equals 15 residues. Trimming took off 4 bases at V and 4 bases at J, with 14 bases between the two ends. Germline values: CDR1 SGHTA, CDR2 FQGNSA. CDR3 in amino acids: CASSSIGGPYNEQFF. In DNA form, the CDR3 reads TGTGCCAGCAGCTCCATAGGGGGGCCTTACAATGAGCAGTTCTTC.

This clonotype was seen ten or more times. The chain links TRBV11-2 to TRBJ2-5; D remains ambiguous. Trimming shortened V by 4 bases and J by 4 bases, and 10 bases separated the two germline ends. This CDR3 has 13 amino acids. CDR1 is SGHAT, CDR2 FQNNGV, per germline. CDR3 bases: TGTGCCAGCAGCTCGTTGAATTCAGAGACCCAGTACTTC. Translating it yields CASSSLNSETQYF.

The chain is built from TRBV20-1 and TRBJ2-1, with D unresolved. CDR3 length equals 12 residues. CDR1 is DFQATT and CDR2 is SNEGSKA in the germline V gene (reference sequence). Here the CDR3 DNA reads TGCACCCCGCCCCCCCACTACAATGAGCAGTTCTTC. The encoded protein is CTPPPHYNEQFF.

This clonotype has just a few counts. This sequence joins TRBV6-1 and TRBJ2-2, with 8 bases matching TRBD1. CDR3 length: 14 amino acids. Germline CDR1 reads MNHNS; CDR2 reads SASEGT. Trimming cost V 6 bases and J 4 bases; bases outside gene matches: 4. The CDR3 region is CASRGQGTTGELFF. The CDR3 DNA is TGTGCCAGCAGAGGACAGGGTACCACCGGGGAGCTGTTTTTT.

This clonotype was seen repeatedly, ten times or more. This chain connects TRBV20-1 to TRBJ1-5; tentative D call: TRBD1 (6 bases). The germline V gene has CDR1 DFQATT and CDR2 SNEGSKA (reference sequence). CDR3 length: 13 amino acids. V lost 0 bases, J lost 6 bases, and 9 bases lay in between. Here the CDR3 DNA reads TGCAGTGCTAGAGATGGGGGGGCTCAGCCCCAGCATTTT. This sequence encodes CSARDGGAQPQHF.

CDR3 region: CASSWRGRGEDGYTF. For the CDR3, the DNA is TGTGCCAGCAGTTGGAGGGGCAGGGGAGAAGATGGCTACACCTTC. The V and J genes are TRBV2 and TRBJ1-2; D might be TRBD1 (6 bases). Between the trimmed V and J ends, which lost 5 bases and 6 bases, there was a span of 19 bases. The CDR3 runs 15 residues. Germline CDR1 reads SNHLY; CDR2 reads FYNNEI.

This clonotype has a handful of counts. The rearrangement uses TRBV5-5 and TRBJ1-1, with D perhaps matching TRBD1 (5 bases). V dropped 2 bases and J dropped 1 base, with 6 bases sitting between them. The CDR3 runs to 13 residues. The germline V gene has CDR1 SGHKS and CDR2 YYEKEE (reference sequence). CDR3 coding DNA: TGTGCCAGCAGCTTCGGACAGAACACTGAAGCTTTCTTT. Protein product: CASSFGQNTEAFF.

This clonotype was seen many times. The V and J genes are TRBV7-9 and TRBJ1-2; D gene ambiguous. Germline values: CDR1 SEHNR, CDR2 FQNEAQ (reference sequence). V dropped 4 bases and J dropped 8 bases, with 11 bases sitting between them. The CDR3 spans 12 residues. CDR3 in DNA: TGTGCCAGCAGCTCCGCGGCGGCGGGCTACACCTTC. It encodes CASSSAAAGYTF.

V gene TRBV30 combines with J gene TRBJ1-5, with 8 bases that match TRBD1. The CDR3 length is 15 residues. CDR1 GTSNPN and CDR2 SVGIG come from the germline V gene (reference sequence). The CDR3 bases are TGTCCGACGGTTTGGAGGACAGGGACCGCTCGGCCCCAGCATTTT. Encoded protein: CPTVWRTGTARPQHF.

This clonotype was found many times. The chain is built from TRBV6-1 and TRBJ2-1, with D perhaps TRBD2 (6 bases). CDR3 size: 12 residues. The V gene lost 6 bases and the J gene lost 10 bases, with 13 bases spanning the gap. Germline assignment: CDR1 MNHNS and CDR2 SASEGT. Written as DNA, the CDR3 is TGTGCCAGCAGGGTTGGGGAGGTGGAGCAGTTCTTC. Protein product: CASRVGEVEQFF.

This clonotype was detected ten times or more. The CDR3 sequence is CASMLAGVGETQYF. The DNA for the CDR3 is TGTGCCAGCATGCTAGCGGGAGTCGGGGAGACCCAGTACTTC. This chain joins TRBV5-4 and TRBJ2-5; the match to TRBD2 covers 10 bases. J lost 5 bases, V lost 6 bases, and 7 bases had no gene match. The CDR3 totals 14 residues. Germline V gene lookup returns CDR1 SGHNT and CDR2 YYREEE (reference sequence).

Worth noting for this clonotype: With a much larger clone just one base away, this may be a read error. V usage is TRBV18 and J usage is TRBJ2-3, with unresolved D. The CDR3 extends over 12 amino acids. Germline loops: CDR1 KGHSH, CDR2 LQKENI. The DNA of the CDR3 is TGTGCCGGCTCCTGGCGTACAGATACGCAGTATTTT. Translated: CAGSWRTDTQYF. The variable domain in full, completed from reference TRBV18 and TRBJ2-3, reads NAGVMQNPRHLVRRRGQEARLRCSPMKGHSHVYWYRQLPEEGLKFMVYLQKENIIDESGMPKERFSAEFPKEGPSILRIQQVVRGDSAAYFCAGSWRTDTQYFGPGTRLTVL.

This clonotype counts as medium-sized. V is TRBV15 and J is TRBJ2-1; D unclear. V was trimmed by 0 bases and J by 5 bases, leaving 17 bases between them. The germline gives CDR1 LNHNV, CDR2 YYDKDF (reference sequence). This CDR3 spans 17 amino acids. Written as DNA, the CDR3 is TGTGCCACCAGCAGAGATAGCCCCCGGATTACTCACAATGAGCAGTTCTTC. Residues: CATSRDSPRITHNEQFF.

This clonotype is classed as medium-sized. DNA for the CDR3: TGTGCCAGCAGCTTAGGCTGGGCGGGCTCCTACAATGAGCAGTTCTTC. Residues: CASSLGWAGSYNEQFF. The rearrangement joins TRBV7-2 to TRBJ2-1, with a weak D call TRBD2 (5 bases). Germline V gives CDR1 SGHTA, CDR2 FQGNSA. There are 16 residues in the CDR3. Trimming took 1 base from V and 0 from J, leaving 10 bases between them.

This clonotype was found a few times. J is TRBJ2-3 and V is TRBV12-3 or TRBV12-4; D possibly uses TRBD1 or TRBD2 (6 bases each). This CDR3 region has 16 residues. The ends were cut back, 3 bases at V and 6 bases at J, with 19 bases in the middle. CDR3 residues: CASSFVGRGGYDTQYF. The DNA for the CDR3 is TGTGCCAGCAGTTTCGTGGGCAGGGGAGGCTACGATACGCAGTATTTT.